This is a list of T cell receptor beta chains from one sample in a study of naive and memory T cell subsets. One entry per CDR3 protein results from TCRdb running MiXCR on the UMI-ligation and nested PCR reads. Here the sample spans around 27,000 distinct CDR3 sequences, roughly a tenth being singletons. The sample consisted of effector memory CD4+ T cells from blood. These receptors came from a human donor in good health. CDR3s include the opening cysteine and the closing phenylalanine or tryptophan. A D gene is named only where the DNA matches it firmly. Where a row states a size, it is once, few, many or the class of an expanded clone; other rows omit it.

D gene: NA
J gene: TRBJ2-3
V gene: TRBV7-2
clone size: NA
CDR3 DNA: TGTGCCAGCAGCCCGACTTCGCGGGAACCGCAGTATTTT
CDR3 protein: CASSPTSREPQYF

D gene: NA
J gene: TRBJ1-4
V gene: TRBV7-2
clone size: NA
CDR3 DNA: TGTGCCAGCAGCTTATACGGAGAGGAAAAACTGTTTTTT
CDR3 protein: CASSLYGEEKLFF

D gene: NA
J gene: TRBJ1-4
V gene: TRBV20-1
clone size: many
CDR3 DNA: TGCAGTGCTAGAGGGGCAGTTGGGGAAAAACTGTTTTTT
CDR3 protein: CSARGAVGEKLFF

D gene: TRBD2
J gene: TRBJ2-1
V gene: TRBV11-2
clone size: many
CDR3 DNA: TGTGCCAGCAGCTTTGGTAGCGGGGGTTACAATGAGCAGTTCTTC
CDR3 protein: CASSFGSGGYNEQFF

D gene: TRBD1
J gene: TRBJ1-5
V gene: TRBV30
clone size: NA
CDR3 DNA: TGTGCCTGGAAGGGACAGGGTAATCAGCCCCAGCATTTT
CDR3 protein: CAWKGQGNQPQHF

D gene: NA
J gene: TRBJ2-1
V gene: TRBV21-1
clone size: many
CDR3 DNA: TGTGTCCCTATGAGTGAGCAGTTCTTC
CDR3 protein: CVPMSEQFF

D gene: NA
J gene: TRBJ2-1
V gene: TRBV5-1
clone size: few
CDR3 DNA: TGCGCCAGCAGCTTGAATGCGCAGGGTTATGGTAATGAGCAGTTCTTC
CDR3 protein: CASSLNAQGYGNEQFF

D gene: NA
J gene: TRBJ2-7
V gene: TRBV6-2/TRBV6-3
clone size: NA
CDR3 DNA: TGTGCCAGCAGTTACTCCGGGGTGACCAACGAGCAGTACTTC
CDR3 protein: CASSYSGVTNEQYF

D gene: TRBD2
J gene: TRBJ2-5
V gene: TRBV12-3/TRBV12-4
clone size: few
CDR3 DNA: TGTGCCAGCAGTTTAGAGGGTTCGGGGGGTTCACAAGAGACCCAGTACTTC
CDR3 protein: CASSLEGSGGSQETQYF

D gene: TRBD2
J gene: TRBJ2-7
V gene: TRBV6-2/TRBV6-3
clone size: NA
CDR3 DNA: TGTGCCACAAAGTCCCCAGGACGGGGGGCCTACGAGCAGTACTTC
CDR3 protein: CATKSPGRGAYEQYF

D gene: NA
J gene: TRBJ2-7
V gene: TRBV20-1
clone size: once
CDR3 DNA: TGCAGTGCTAGAGATGGGAGGGGGGGGCAGTACTTC
CDR3 protein: CSARDGRGGQYF

D gene: TRBD2
J gene: TRBJ2-3
V gene: TRBV2
clone size: NA
CDR3 DNA: TGTGCCAGCAGTGAAAAAGATGGGCTAGCGGGGGTGCATACGCAGTATTTT
CDR3 protein: CASSEKDGLAGVHTQYF

D gene: NA
J gene: TRBJ2-2
V gene: TRBV5-1
clone size: many
CDR3 DNA: TGCGCCAGCAGCCCACCCGGGACACGGAAAACCGGGGAGCTGTTTTTT
CDR3 protein: CASSPPGTRKTGELFF

D gene: NA
J gene: TRBJ1-1
V gene: TRBV7-2
clone size: few
CDR3 DNA: TGTGCCAGCAGCCGTTGGGGCACTGAAGCTTTCTTT
CDR3 protein: CASSRWGTEAFF

D gene: NA
J gene: TRBJ1-1
V gene: TRBV5-1
clone size: few
CDR3 DNA: TGCGCCAGCAGCTTGAGCGGGGGGAGCACTGAAGCTTTCTTT
CDR3 protein: CASSLSGGSTEAFF

D gene: TRBD2
J gene: TRBJ2-7
V gene: TRBV5-5
clone size: many
CDR3 DNA: TGTGCCAGCAGCTTGGTTCCTAGCGGGAATTCCTACGAGCAGTACTTC
CDR3 protein: CASSLVPSGNSYEQYF

D gene: NA
J gene: TRBJ2-1
V gene: TRBV19
clone size: few
CDR3 DNA: TGTGCCAGTAGTAAGGTGGCAGGGAAGACGAGGAATGAGCAGTTCTTC
CDR3 protein: CASSKVAGKTRNEQFF

D gene: NA
J gene: TRBJ2-3
V gene: TRBV7-2
clone size: NA
CDR3 DNA: TGTGCCAGCAGCTTAGCTGCTACGGAAACAGATACGCAGTATTTT
CDR3 protein: CASSLAATETDTQYF

D gene: NA
J gene: TRBJ2-7
V gene: TRBV6-2/TRBV6-3
clone size: NA
CDR3 DNA: TGTGCCAGCAGTTACTCCCAAGGGAGAGGACTCGCCTACGAGCAGTACTTC
CDR3 protein: CASSYSQGRGLAYEQYF

D gene: NA
J gene: TRBJ2-1
V gene: TRBV7-2
clone size: few
CDR3 DNA: TGTGCCAGCAGCTTAGAACCGGGTCCCAAACATTCCCAGTTCTTC
CDR3 protein: CASSLEPGPKHSQFF

D gene: NA
J gene: TRBJ1-2
V gene: TRBV18
clone size: many
CDR3 DNA: TGTGCCAGCTCACCAAGTAGACAGCTAAACTATGGCTACACCTTC
CDR3 protein: CASSPSRQLNYGYTF

D gene: NA
J gene: TRBJ1-4
V gene: TRBV12-3/TRBV12-4
clone size: NA
CDR3 DNA: TGTGCCAGCAGTACCGGACGGTGGGAAAAACTGTTTTTT
CDR3 protein: CASSTGRWEKLFF

D gene: NA
J gene: TRBJ1-1
V gene: TRBV7-2
clone size: few
CDR3 DNA: TGTGCCAGCAGCCCGGGGACACCGAACACTGAAGCTTTCTTT
CDR3 protein: CASSPGTPNTEAFF

D gene: TRBD2
J gene: TRBJ2-1
V gene: TRBV29-1
clone size: many
CDR3 DNA: TGCAGCACACCGGGACTAGAATACAATGAGCAGTTCTTC
CDR3 protein: CSTPGLEYNEQFF

D gene: NA
J gene: TRBJ1-5
V gene: TRBV7-9
clone size: many
CDR3 DNA: TGTGCCAGCAGCTTAGTGGCGGGGGACAATCAGCCCCAGCATTTT
CDR3 protein: CASSLVAGDNQPQHF

D gene: NA
J gene: TRBJ2-5
V gene: TRBV14
clone size: many
CDR3 DNA: TGTGCCAGCAGCCAAGTCCGGTCGCCCATTCGGGAGACCCAGTACTTC
CDR3 protein: CASSQVRSPIRETQYF

D gene: NA
J gene: TRBJ2-4
V gene: TRBV20-1
clone size: few
CDR3 DNA: TGCAGTGCACCCCCTGGGGATACTAAAAACATTCAGTACTTC
CDR3 protein: CSAPPGDTKNIQYF

D gene: NA
J gene: TRBJ1-2
V gene: TRBV24-1
clone size: few
CDR3 DNA: TGTGCCACCAGTGCCTCTGGGGGGGCCTCGTCTCACACCTTC
CDR3 protein: CATSASGGASSHTF

D gene: NA
J gene: TRBJ2-5
V gene: TRBV29-1
clone size: NA
CDR3 DNA: TGCAGCGTTTTGAAAGAGGCTCGACTTTCCCAAGAGACCCAGTACTTC
CDR3 protein: CSVLKEARLSQETQYF

D gene: NA
J gene: TRBJ1-6
V gene: TRBV7-3
clone size: few
CDR3 DNA: TGTGCCAGCAGCCACGGAAGCAATAATTCACCCCTCCACTTT
CDR3 protein: CASSHGSNNSPLHF

D gene: TRBD2
J gene: TRBJ2-1
V gene: TRBV5-1
clone size: few
CDR3 DNA: TGCGCCAGCAGCTCGGGGGGGAGTTTGGATGAGCAGTTCTTC
CDR3 protein: CASSSGGSLDEQFF

D gene: TRBD1
J gene: TRBJ2-1
V gene: TRBV7-2
clone size: few
CDR3 DNA: TGTGCCAGCAGCTTTACCGGGACAGCGATTTACAATGAGCAGTTCTTC
CDR3 protein: CASSFTGTAIYNEQFF

D gene: NA
J gene: TRBJ2-7
V gene: TRBV7-2
clone size: medium-sized
CDR3 DNA: TGTGCCAGCACCCGGGACTCCAGCTCCTACGAGCAGTACTTC
CDR3 protein: CASTRDSSSYEQYF

D gene: NA
J gene: TRBJ2-7
V gene: TRBV20-1
clone size: many
CDR3 DNA: TGCAGTGCCGAGCCGGCACAGTCCTACGAGCAGTACTTC
CDR3 protein: CSAEPAQSYEQYF

D gene: NA
J gene: TRBJ2-5
V gene: TRBV12-3/TRBV12-4
clone size: few
CDR3 DNA: TGTGCCAGCACCCGAACAGGGTTCCAAGAGACCCAGTACTTC
CDR3 protein: CASTRTGFQETQYF

D gene: TRBD2
J gene: TRBJ2-7
V gene: TRBV28
clone size: few
CDR3 DNA: TGTGCCAGCAGTTTATTGACTAGCGGGAGGACCCTCTGGTCCTACGAGCAGTACTTC
CDR3 protein: CASSLLTSGRTLWSYEQYF

D gene: NA
J gene: TRBJ1-2
V gene: TRBV18
clone size: many
CDR3 DNA: TGTGCCAGCTCGCTCCAGGGAGATGCGAACGGCTACACCTTC
CDR3 protein: CASSLQGDANGYTF

D gene: TRBD2
J gene: TRBJ2-3
V gene: TRBV7-2
clone size: NA
CDR3 DNA: TGTGCCAGCAGCTTAGCGTCGCGGGGGGGGGCAGATACGCAGTATTTT
CDR3 protein: CASSLASRGGADTQYF

D gene: NA
J gene: TRBJ2-5
V gene: TRBV7-3
clone size: few
CDR3 DNA: TGTGCCAGCAGTAAGGACGGCGGAGAGACCCAGTACTTC
CDR3 protein: CASSKDGGETQYF

D gene: NA
J gene: TRBJ2-5
V gene: TRBV3-1
clone size: many
CDR3 DNA: TGTGCCAGCAGCCGATACGGACAGAAGAAGCAAGAGACCCAGTACTTC
CDR3 protein: CASSRYGQKKQETQYF

D gene: NA
J gene: TRBJ1-3
V gene: TRBV6-2/TRBV6-3
clone size: NA
CDR3 DNA: TGTGCCAGCAGCCGGGACGGTTACTCTGGAAACACCATATATTTT
CDR3 protein: CASSRDGYSGNTIYF

D gene: NA
J gene: TRBJ2-5
V gene: TRBV7-8
clone size: few
CDR3 DNA: TGTGCCAGCACCCGCGCTCTGGAGACCCAGTACTTC
CDR3 protein: CASTRALETQYF

D gene: TRBD2
J gene: TRBJ2-7
V gene: TRBV14
clone size: NA
CDR3 DNA: TGTGCCAGCAGCCAAGATCAGCTAGCGGGAGGGTACGAGCAGTACTTC
CDR3 protein: CASSQDQLAGGYEQYF

D gene: TRBD2
J gene: TRBJ2-6
V gene: TRBV6-6
clone size: NA
CDR3 DNA: TGTGCCAGCAGTTACTCGATCGGGGGGTCGGGGTCTGGGGCCAACGTCCTGACTTTC
CDR3 protein: CASSYSIGGSGSGANVLTF